Each of the 26 T cell receptor beta chains below was sequenced from the same sample in a study of Ad26.COV2.S vaccination and SARS-CoV-2 variants. Generated by immunoSEQ multiplex PCR, the TCRdb table keeps only in-frame clones and is missing some. Altogether about 320,000 clones are present, about 82% being singletons, with the ten largest covering 2% to 2.5%. Treatment of the sample: 15 to 20 received Ad26.COV2.S at low or high dose, single or two shots; a few received placebo; per-sample allocation not given. Sample collection was performed on day 63 after the first vaccine or placebo injection. The material sequenced was peripheral blood, taken in a trial of Ad26.COV2.S vaccine versus placebo. The receptors originated from a person between 18 and 65 years old who received the Ad26.COV2.S COVID-19 vaccine or a placebo.

With regard to this clone: Other nucleotide sequences in the sample specify the same CDR3. This chain joins TRBV7-8 and TRBJ1-1, with 7 bases that match TRBD1. J gave up 4 bases and V 4 bases, and 3 bases lay outside the gene matches. Germline V lookup: CDR1 SGHVS, CDR2 FQNEAQ. The CDR3 runs 13 residues. CDR3 loop: CASSSTGITEAFF. The CDR3 bases are TGTGCCAGCAGCTCGACAGGGATCACTGAAGCTTTCTTT.

The J gene is TRBJ2-7, the V gene TRBV19; D is tentatively TRBD1 or TRBD2 (5 bases each). With 6 bases removed from V and 7 bases from J, the gap between germline ends came to 22 bases. This CDR3 region has 15 residues. CDR1 and CDR2 (germline): LNHDA, SQIVND (reference sequence). The CDR3 spells CASSPGPNRLQEQYF. The CDR3 DNA reads TGTGCCAGTAGCCCGGGACCAAACAGATTGCAGGAGCAGTACTTC.

V is TRBV2 and J is TRBJ1-2; 7 bases agree with TRBD1. The CDR3 loop spans 15 amino acids. After removal of 0 bases from V and 4 bases from J, the junction contained 5 bases not matched to a gene. Germline V gene lookup returns CDR1 SNHLY and CDR2 FYNNEI. The CDR3 DNA sequence: TGTGCCAGCAGTGAAGCCCCGCAGGGGGTCTATGGCTACACCTTC. It translates to CASSEAPQGVYGYTF.

The genes are TRBV5-5 and TRBJ1-1; 9 nucleotides line up with TRBD1. Germline V gene lookup returns CDR1 SGHKS and CDR2 YYEKEE (reference sequence). Germline trimming cut 6 bases from V and 11 bases from J; bases unmatched to any gene: 14. The CDR3 covers 14 residues. In DNA, the CDR3 is TGTGCCAGCACCCAGACAGGGGGAAGTCAACGTGCTTTCTTT. It encodes CASTQTGGSQRAFF.

The chain is built from TRBV4-1 and TRBJ1-2, with 8 nucleotides matching TRBD1. Germline trimming cut 3 bases from V and 7 bases from J; bases unmatched to any gene: 7. The CDR3 runs 14 residues. Germline CDR1 reads MGHRA; CDR2 reads YSYEKL. The CDR3 DNA is TGCGCCAGCAGCCAGGGCAGGGGGCGTGGTGGCTACACCTTC. Translating it yields CASSQGRGRGGYTF.

This chain joins TRBV7-8 and TRBJ2-3; TRBD2 matches at 7 bases. V lost 4 bases to trimming and J lost 4 bases; unmatched junction nucleotides: 8. CDR3 length: 15 residues. Germline V gene lookup returns CDR1 SGHVS and CDR2 FQNEAQ. CDR3 loop: CASSSSSGGPDTQYF. The CDR3 region has the DNA TGTGCCAGCAGCTCATCTAGCGGTGGCCCAGATACGCAGTATTTT.

This sequence joins TRBV3-1 (or the pseudogene TRBV3-2) and TRBJ1-3, with TRBD1 matching over 7 bases. V dropped 5 bases and J dropped 4; count of bases not matched to a gene: 8. This CDR3 is 15 amino acids long. Per the germline V gene, CDR1 is LGHDT and CDR2 is YNNKEL (reference sequence). CDR3 in amino acids: CASSSTTGFGNTIYF. For the CDR3, the DNA is TGTGCCAGCAGCTCGACGACAGGGTTCGGAAACACCATATATTTT.

The chain uses TRBV12-3 or TRBV12-4 and TRBJ1-2; D unresolved. The length of the CDR3 is 13 residues. V gave up 3 bases and J gave up 8 bases, with 13 bases separating them. CDR3 sequence reads: CASSFSLIGGYTF. As DNA, the CDR3 is TGTGCCAGCAGTTTCTCCCTAATAGGCGGCTACACCTTC.

V usage is TRBV11-2 and J usage is TRBJ1-1; unclear D gene. Trimming left V 4 bases short and J 0 bases short, with 21 bases between. From germline, CDR1 is SGHAT and CDR2 FQNNGV. There are 18 residues in the CDR3. CDR3 in amino acids: CASSSEGTRMTMNTEAFF. The CDR3 nucleotides read TGTGCCAGCAGCTCCGAGGGAACCCGCATGACCATGAACACTGAAGCTTTCTTT. The complete variable domain, with remaining parts taken from reference TRBV11-2 and TRBJ1-1, reads EAGVAQSPRYKIIEKRQSVAFWCNPISGHATLYWYQQILGQGPKLLIQFQNNGVVDDSQLPKDRFSAERLKGVDSTLKIQPAKLEDSAVYLCASSSEGTRMTMNTEAFFGQGTRLTVV.

The rearrangement uses TRBV7-9 and TRBJ2-7, with TRBD2 matching over 14 bases. Unmatched junction bases numbered 5, after V lost 4 bases and J lost 6 bases. The CDR3 length is 15 residues. The V gene's germline CDR1 is SEHNR and CDR2 FQNEAQ (reference sequence). The CDR3 region is CASSSGTSGGAEQYF. CDR3 bases: TGTGCCAGCAGCTCTGGGACTAGCGGGGGCGCCGAGCAGTACTTC.

The J gene is TRBJ2-7, the V gene TRBV5-4; 7 nucleotides agree with TRBD1. The CDR3 consists of 15 residues. Trimming at V came to 2 bases and at J to 6 bases, leaving 11 bases not matched to a gene. Germline assignment: CDR1 SGHNT and CDR2 YYREEE (reference sequence). CDR3 amino acids: CASSFKSEGAGEQYF. For the CDR3, the DNA is TGTGCCAGCAGCTTTAAAAGCGAGGGGGCCGGCGAGCAGTACTTC.

The chain joins TRBV5-1 to TRBJ1-3; D is unclear. In germline, CDR1 is SGHRS, CDR2 YFSETQ. The V gene lost 2 bases and the J gene lost 4 bases, with 7 bases spanning the gap. CDR3 length equals 13 residues. CDR3 sequence: CASSFVSGNTIYF. Written as DNA, the CDR3 is TGCGCCAGCAGCTTCGTATCCGGAAACACCATATATTTT. Complete variable domain (other parts from reference TRBV5-1 and TRBJ1-3): KAGVTQTPRYLIKTRGQQVTLSCSPISGHRSVSWYQQTPGQGLQFLFEYFSETQRNKGNFPGRFSGRQFSNSRSEMNVSTLELGDSALYLCASSFVSGNTIYFGEGSWLTVV.

The chain joins TRBV28 to TRBJ1-2; D is ambiguous. Trimming took 5 bases from V and 8 from J, leaving 9 bases between them. The CDR3 loop spans 11 amino acids. Germline-derived CDR1 and CDR2 are MDHEN and SYDVKM. The CDR3 spells CASSPQRGYTF. The CDR3 coding sequence is TGTGCCAGCAGTCCGCAGCGGGGCTACACCTTC.

The genes are TRBV24-1 and TRBJ2-3; perhaps D is TRBD1 or TRBD2 (5 bases each). Germline V gene lookup returns CDR1 KGHDR and CDR2 SFDVKD. This CDR3 comprises 15 residues. V lost 3 bases and J 11 bases, leaving 20 bases between the germline ends. The CDR3 nucleotides are TGTGCCACCAGTGATCCGACGGGACCCTTAGACGGGCAGTATTTT. Translation gives CATSDPTGPLDGQYF.

V usage is TRBV15 and J usage is TRBJ2-5; 10 nucleotides line up with TRBD2. V shed 5 bases, J shed 2 bases, and the junction held 5 bases outside the gene matches. CDR3 length: 15 residues. The V gene's germline CDR1 is LNHNV and CDR2 YYDKDF (reference sequence). The CDR3 region is CATSPSGGVQETQYF. The DNA of the CDR3 is TGTGCCACCAGCCCGAGCGGGGGGGTTCAAGAGACCCAGTACTTC.

The V call is TRBV15, the J call TRBJ1-5; 8 positions match TRBD1. Trimming at V came to 3 bases and at J to 7 bases, leaving 5 bases not matched to a gene. CDR3 length: 14 amino acids. CDR1 is LNHNV, CDR2 YYDKDF, per germline (reference sequence). This CDR3 is CATSSLTGDQPQHF. Here the CDR3 DNA reads TGTGCCACCAGCAGTTTGACAGGGGACCAGCCCCAGCATTTT. Drawing the rest from reference TRBV15 and TRBJ1-5, the complete variable domain is DAMVIQNPRYQVTQFGKPVTLSCSQTLNHNVMYWYQQKSSQAPKLLFHYYDKDFNNEADTPDNFQSRRPNTSFCFLDIRSPGLGDTAMYLCATSSLTGDQPQHFGDGTRLSIL.

Comment on this clone: One end of the junction is discordant with germline, which a read error may explain. This CDR3 reads CASSDYRGRIF. The CDR3 nucleotides are TGTGCCAGCAGTGATTACAGGGGGCGTATTTTT. The chain combines TRBV2 with TRBJ2-2; 9 nucleotides match TRBD1. This CDR3 is 11 amino acids long. Germline V gene data show CDR1 as SNHLY and CDR2 as FYNNEI. Full variable domain (outside the CDR3, taken from reference TRBV2 and TRBJ2-2): EPEVTQTPSHQVTQMGQEVILRCVPISNHLYFYWYRQILGQKVEFLVSFYNNEISEKSEIFDDQFSVERPDGSNFTLKIRSTKLEDSAMYFCASSDYRGRIFGEGSRLTVL.

The rearrangement links TRBV10-1 to TRBJ1-3; D uncertain. This CDR3 has 19 amino acids. Germline CDR1 reads WNHNN; CDR2 reads SYGVQD (reference sequence). V gave up 3 bases and J gave up 4 bases, with 25 bases separating them. The CDR3 loop is CASSDARWFVRRWGNTIYF. In DNA form, the CDR3 reads TGCGCCAGCAGTGATGCACGATGGTTCGTTCGGCGATGGGGAAACACCATATATTTT.

The V and J genes are TRBV9 and TRBJ2-2, with D perhaps TRBD2 (6 bases). Germline values: CDR1 SGDLS, CDR2 YYNGEE. V was pared by 0 bases and J by 3 bases, with 9 bases between. The CDR3 extends over 15 amino acids. CDR3 bases: TGTGCCAGCAGCGTAGCCGGGGGATACACCGGGGAGCTGTTTTTT. Residues: CASSVAGGYTGELFF.

The chain uses TRBV18 and TRBJ1-1; D remains unclear. The V end was cut by 2 bases, the J end by 1 base, with 2 bases between. In germline, CDR1 is KGHSH, CDR2 LQKENI. This CDR3 region has 12 residues. The CDR3 DNA reads TGTGCCAGCTCACCAGGGAACACTGAAGCTTTCTTT. Its translation is CASSPGNTEAFF.

The chain joins TRBV4-1 to TRBJ2-7; TRBD1 agrees at 8 bases. The V gene's germline CDR1 is MGHRA and CDR2 YSYEKL. The V gene end was trimmed by 0 bases and the J gene end by 2 bases; junction bases not matched to a gene: 12. The CDR3 is 18 amino acids. This chain's CDR3 is CASSQDQAWGRGPYEQYF. CDR3 coding DNA: TGCGCCAGCAGCCAAGATCAAGCTTGGGGCAGGGGGCCCTACGAGCAGTACTTC.

The chain couples TRBV27 to TRBJ2-3, with D tentatively TRBD1 (5 bases). Germline-derived CDR1 and CDR2 are MNHEY and SMNVEV (reference sequence). Between the trimmed V and J ends, which lost 8 bases and 2 bases, there was a span of 14 bases. This CDR3 spans 14 amino acids. This CDR3 is CASPLGAPTDTQYF. Here the CDR3 DNA reads TGTGCCAGCCCTCTTGGGGCCCCCACAGATACGCAGTATTTT.

This clone turned up a few times. V gene TRBV19 combines with J gene TRBJ1-2; 9 bases map to TRBD1. From germline, CDR1 is LNHDA and CDR2 SQIVND (reference sequence). Losses at the gene ends were 5 bases for V and 8 bases for J; bases not matched to a gene: 6. The CDR3 runs to 13 residues. The CDR3 bases are TGTGCCAGTAGTGGACAGGGGTTGCCGGGCTACACCTTC. This gives the protein CASSGQGLPGYTF.

The DNA for the CDR3 is TGTGCCAGCAGTTACTCGGACTTTTCAGGGGGCGATGGCTACACCTTC. Amino acid sequence: CASSYSDFSGGDGYTF. The genes are TRBV6-5 and TRBJ1-2; 8 bases agree with TRBD1. The CDR3 is made up of 16 amino acids. Germline V gives CDR1 MNHEY, CDR2 SVGAGI. V lost 0 bases to trimming and J lost 6 bases; unmatched junction nucleotides: 9.

The chain carries TRBV12-3 or TRBV12-4 and TRBJ1-2; 7 nucleotides match TRBD1. The CDR3 covers 13 residues. V dropped 1 base and J dropped 8; count of bases not matched to a gene: 4. The CDR3 DNA is TGTGCCAGCAGTTTAGAGGGGGCAGAAGGCTACACCTTC. Protein: CASSLEGAEGYTF.

This chain connects TRBV18 to TRBJ2-7, with D maybe TRBD1 (5 bases). The germline V gene encodes CDR1 KGHSH and CDR2 LQKENI. The CDR3 covers 14 residues. The V gene lost 1 base and the J gene lost 5 bases, with 12 bases spanning the gap. The chain's CDR3 is CASSPRQGVNEQYF. For the CDR3, the DNA is TGTGCCAGCTCACCACGGCAAGGGGTAAACGAGCAGTACTTC. The whole variable domain, remainder taken from reference TRBV18 and TRBJ2-7, is NAGVMQNPRHLVRRRGQEARLRCSPMKGHSHVYWYRQLPEEGLKFMVYLQKENIIDESGMPKERFSAEFPKEGPSILRIQQVVRGDSAAYFCASSPRQGVNEQYFGPGTRLTVT.